This TCR beta chain is from a study of T-cell memory formation after mild COVID-19. There are 14 residues in the CDR3. V was trimmed by 1 base and J by 2 bases, leaving 7 bases between them. Per germline, CDR1 MGHRA and CDR2 YSYEKL. Findings and limits, study-wide: CM and EM subsets held most contracting CD4+ clones; EMRA held CD8+ ones. CD4+ bias marked clones expanding day 15 to 37, unlike balanced contracting clones.

The table lists this clonotype with a few counts. Its specificity is unknown. Libraries for TCRalpha and TCRbeta carried sample barcodes and unique molecular identifiers via 5'RACE. TCRdb reprocessed the 5' RACE reads via MiXCR and lists one record per CDR3 protein. The table has around 320,000 distinct CDR3 sequences, around 30% seen once; the top ten hold roughly 14%. The chain couples TRBV4-1 to TRBJ2-3; D gene unclear. The sequence was collected from an adult woman who had mild COVID-19 (a few samples of this study predate the infection). Cell type and time point are not known. Specimen: PBMCs or a T cell subset sorted from them (not recorded which). This CDR3 is CASSQAGLTDTQYF. The CDR3 DNA follows: TGCGCCAGCAGCCAAGCAGGTCTCACAGATACGCAGTATTTT.